The 22 T cell receptor beta chains in this list originate from one sample, sequenced in a study of monozygotic twins with inflammatory bowel disease. After re-calling the 5' RACE reads, TCRdb lists one entry per CDR3 protein, DNA absent. This table lists about 99,000 distinct CDR3 sequences. Sample: blood. Receptors were obtained from a human donor with ulcerative colitis or Crohn's disease, or a healthy co-twin of an affected twin (not recorded which).

The V call is TRBV7-3, the J call TRBJ2-1; TCRdb designates TRBD2, a call that cannot be tested without DNA. Germline CDR1 and CDR2: SGHTA and FQGTGA. CDR3 length: 16 residues. The CDR3 here is CASSLLAGAQYNEQFF. The variable domain in full, with the rest retrieved from reference TRBV7-3 and TRBJ2-1, is GAGVSQTPSNKVTEKGKYVELRCDPISGHTALYWYRQSLGQGPEFLIYFQGTGAADDSGLPNDRFFAVRPEGSVSTLKIQRTERGDSAVYLCASSLLAGAQYNEQFFGPGTRLTVL.

V and J are TRBV20-1 and TRBJ1-5. The length of the CDR3 is 12 residues. Germline V CDR1 and CDR2: DFQATT, SNEGSKA (reference sequence). The CDR3 sequence: CSAQSGGKPQHF.

V and J are TRBV27 and TRBJ1-1. Germline CDR1 and CDR2: MNHEY and SMNVEV (reference sequence). This CDR3 has 16 amino acids. The CDR3 is CASSLFGPDRGSEAFF.

The chain is built from TRBV20-1 and TRBJ2-2; the D call from TCRdb, TRBD1, cannot be confirmed without DNA. There are 13 residues in the CDR3. Germline V gives CDR1 DFQATT, CDR2 SNEGSKA (reference sequence). CDR3 in amino acids: CSARDRETGELFF.

The chain links TRBV4-3 to TRBJ2-5; absent DNA, TCRdb's TRBD2 call cannot be checked. The CDR3 contains 15 residues. The V gene's germline CDR1 is LGHNA and CDR2 YSLEER. The CDR3 reads CASSQEGGVDETQYF.

This sequence joins TRBV7-8 and TRBJ2-5; there is no DNA to check the TCRdb D call of TRBD2. This CDR3 has 18 amino acids. CDR1 is SGHVS and CDR2 is FQNEAQ in the germline V gene. The CDR3 protein is CASSLARFDVDFGETQYF.

The V call is TRBV18, the J call TRBJ2-7. CDR1 is KGHSH, CDR2 LQKENI, per germline. This CDR3 has 14 residues. CDR3 region: CASSPPGTFYEQYF.

The chain links TRBV11-2 to TRBJ2-1; the D call of TRBD2 rests on TCRdb alone, since no DNA is present to check it. Germline CDR1 reads SGHAT; CDR2 reads FQNNGV. This CDR3 comprises 18 residues. CDR3 residues: CASSLTLAGASSYNEQFF.

This chain connects TRBV12-3 or TRBV12-4 to TRBJ2-3; the TCRdb call, TRBD1, lacks DNA for checking. The length of the CDR3 is 15 residues. CDR3 loop: CASRTRTGSTDTQYF.

J is TRBJ1-5 and V is TRBV3-1. The germline V gene encodes CDR1 LGHDT and CDR2 YNNKEL (reference sequence). The CDR3 is 13 residues long. CDR3 sequence: CASSQPGLTPQHF.

The rearrangement links TRBV29-1 to TRBJ2-5. Per germline, CDR1 SQVTM and CDR2 ANQGSEA. This CDR3 comprises 12 residues. The chain's CDR3 is CSVVLPIQTQYF.

CDR3 residues: CSAPERSGIAEKLFF. This chain joins TRBV20-1 and TRBJ1-4. Germline V gene sequence: CDR1 DFQATT, CDR2 SNEGSKA (reference sequence). The CDR3 spans 15 residues.

The chain combines TRBV12-3 or TRBV12-4 with TRBJ2-2; TCRdb lists TRBD2, though no DNA is available to test this call. This CDR3 comprises 17 residues. The CDR3 protein is CASSLAGGLAGAGELFF.

The chain combines TRBV5-1 with TRBJ2-1; TCRdb returns TRBD1, unconfirmable since there is no DNA. Germline V gene sequence: CDR1 SGHRS, CDR2 YFSETQ. The CDR3 totals 14 residues. This chain's CDR3 is CASSLADRIDEQFF.

The chain is built from TRBV5-1 and TRBJ2-3. This CDR3 contains 15 residues. Germline V CDR1 and CDR2: SGHRS, YFSETQ. CDR3 sequence reads: CASSFRATSTDTQYF.

J is TRBJ2-5 and V is TRBV5-4; TCRdb names TRBD1, which stays unverified in the absence of DNA. Germline V gene data show CDR1 as SGHNT and CDR2 as YYREEE (reference sequence). CDR3 length: 11 residues. CDR3 loop: CASSSRETQYF.

The chain has TRBV4-2 and TRBJ2-7; the D call of TRBD2 rests on TCRdb alone, since no DNA is present to check it. The CDR3 contains 17 residues. The V gene's germline CDR1 is LGHNA and CDR2 YNFKEQ. CDR3 protein: CASSQVGEARALNEQYF.

This chain links TRBV12-3 or TRBV12-4 with TRBJ2-2. The CDR3 sequence is 15 residues long. CDR3: CASRQAGRNTGELFF.

The chain recombines TRBV7-9 with TRBJ1-1; TCRdb reports TRBD1, a call that lacks DNA to check it against. CDR3 length equals 13 residues. The germline V gene encodes CDR1 SEHNR and CDR2 FQNEAQ (reference sequence). CDR3 region: CASSRGGSTEAFF.

The CDR3: CSARPQPGELFF. The chain employs TRBV20-1 and TRBJ2-2; TCRdb selects TRBD1, and the lack of DNA leaves this call unchecked. This CDR3 region has 12 residues. Germline loops: CDR1 DFQATT, CDR2 SNEGSKA (reference sequence).

This chain links TRBV6-5 with TRBJ2-1. The germline gives CDR1 MNHEY, CDR2 SVGAGI. The CDR3 is made up of 11 amino acids. The CDR3 loop is CASSYRNEQFF.

J is TRBJ2-5 and V is TRBV7-9; TCRdb picks TRBD1, but there is no DNA to check that call. This CDR3 has 14 residues. Germline V gene lookup returns CDR1 SEHNR and CDR2 FQNEAQ (reference sequence). This chain's CDR3 is CASSLSSRGETQYF.